Listed here are 18 T cell receptor beta chains from one sample, sequenced in a study of identical twins. MiXCR, applied by TCRdb to the 5' RACE reads, yields one record per CDR3 protein. This sample has hundreds of thousands of distinct CDR3 sequences, with roughly 26% found just once. These records were also assigned to another study, of T cells expressing NK-cell markers.

The sample was CD4+ T cells sorted from blood. The receptors shown here come from a young woman in good health.

V usage is TRBV10-1 and J usage is TRBJ2-1; no firm D call. V lost 2 bases and J lost 1, with 9 bases in between. CDR1 and CDR2 from the germline V gene are WNHNN and SYGVQD (reference sequence). This CDR3 is 15 amino acids long. The CDR3 DNA reads TGCGCCAGCAGTGAGGTCCTAGGGTCCTACAATGAGCAGTTCTTC. Translation gives CASSEVLGSYNEQFF.

This clonotype was seen at least ten times. This chain connects TRBV12-3 or TRBV12-4 to TRBJ2-1; D is ambiguous. This CDR3 contains 11 residues. V lost 6 bases to trimming and J lost 6 bases, with 6 bases between them. CDR3 DNA sequence: TGTGCCAGCAGCTTCCTCAATGAGCAGTTCTTC. It is translated as CASSFLNEQFF.

This chain uses TRBV12-5 with TRBJ1-1; D is undetermined. The CDR3 runs 12 residues. V lost 3 bases and J 11 bases, leaving 13 bases between the germline ends. In germline, CDR1 is LGHNT, CDR2 FRNRAP. Here the CDR3 reads CASGFQEVRAFF. The CDR3 DNA is TGTGCTAGTGGTTTTCAGGAGGTACGGGCTTTCTTT.

This clonotype was counted only a few times. The rearrangement joins TRBV20-1 to TRBJ2-5; the D is unclear. V was trimmed by 6 bases and J by 2 bases, leaving 10 bases between them. CDR1 is DFQATT, CDR2 SNEGSKA, per germline (reference sequence). This CDR3 comprises 12 residues. CDR3 sequence: CSAVPHQETQYF. The CDR3 region has the DNA TGCAGTGCCGTGCCCCATCAAGAGACCCAGTACTTC.

The rearrangement uses TRBV12-3 or TRBV12-4 and TRBJ2-7, with a possible D match to TRBD1 (5 bases). This CDR3 has 13 residues. V was cut by 1 base and J by 7 bases, with 11 bases left in between. The chain's CDR3 is CASSLDIGDEQYF. In DNA, the CDR3 is TGTGCCAGCAGTTTAGATATAGGGGATGAGCAGTACTTC.

This clonotype occurred a few times. The chain has TRBV7-6 and TRBJ2-7; D gene uncertain. Germline CDR1 SGHVS, CDR2 FNYEAQ. The CDR3 has 14 residues. Trimming cost V 5 bases and J 1 base, with 12 bases left between them. This chain's CDR3 is CASSPTRLSYEQYF. The CDR3 nucleotides are TGTGCCAGCAGCCCTACCCGTTTATCCTACGAGCAGTACTTC.

This clonotype has ten or more counts. The chain couples TRBV12-3 or TRBV12-4 to TRBJ1-3; D unresolved. Trimming stripped 6 bases from V and 3 bases from J, with 6 bases between. The CDR3 extends over 12 amino acids. CDR3 region: CASSPNGNTIYF. Here the CDR3 DNA reads TGTGCCAGCAGCCCGAATGGAAACACCATATATTTT.

This chain uses TRBV20-1 with TRBJ1-1; unclear D gene. This CDR3 region has 11 residues. From germline, CDR1 is DFQATT and CDR2 SNEGSKA (reference sequence). Trimming cost V 5 bases and J 8 bases, with 12 bases left between them. For the CDR3, the DNA is TGCAGTGCTTTCCCTGCGAGGGAAGCTTTCTTT. Amino acids: CSAFPAREAFF.

The rearrangement uses TRBV25-1 and TRBJ2-1; 8 nucleotides align to TRBD2. J was trimmed by 10 bases and V by 2 bases; bases with no gene match: 7. This CDR3 spans 14 amino acids. CDR1 is MGHDK, CDR2 SYGVNS, per germline. The CDR3 region has the DNA TGTGCCAGCAGTGAAGCCGGGGGGGCTTGGGAGCAGTTCTTC. This encodes CASSEAGGAWEQFF.

The chain recombines TRBV20-1 with TRBJ2-7, with TRBD2 identical over 13 bases. Trimming cost V 2 bases and J 6 bases; bases outside gene matches: 7. Germline V gives CDR1 DFQATT, CDR2 SNEGSKA (reference sequence). This CDR3 comprises 15 residues. The CDR3 nucleotides are TGCAGTGCTAGAACCCCGGGACTAGCGGGATCCGAGCAGTACTTC. Translating it yields CSARTPGLAGSEQYF.

The CDR3 loop reads CASSKGGGEQFF. For the CDR3, the DNA is TGCGCCAGCAGCAAAGGGGGCGGCGAGCAGTTCTTC. The chain is built from TRBV5-1 and TRBJ2-1; 7 bases agree with TRBD1. Unmatched junction bases numbered 5, after V lost 4 bases and J lost 10 bases. From germline, CDR1 is SGHRS and CDR2 YFSETQ. The CDR3 covers 12 residues.

This clonotype came up a few times. The genes are TRBV6-1 and TRBJ1-2; the match to TRBD1 covers 8 bases. Germline loops: CDR1 MNHNS, CDR2 SASEGT. Germline trimming cut 8 bases from V and 2 bases from J; bases unmatched to any gene: 10. The CDR3 length is 15 residues. The DNA for the CDR3 is TGTGCCAGCGGCTTCAGGACAGGGAGAAACTATGGCTACACCTTC. Translating it yields CASGFRTGRNYGYTF.

This clonotype appeared a few times. V usage is TRBV5-6 and J usage is TRBJ1-2, with D possibly matching TRBD1 (5 bases). The CDR3 sequence is 13 residues long. The V and J ends lost 1 base and 4 bases respectively, with 8 bases between them. Germline CDR1 and CDR2: SGHDT and YYEEEE. The CDR3 loop reads CASSLTGTYGYTF. CDR3 bases: TGTGCCAGCAGCTTGACGGGGACCTATGGCTACACCTTC.

J is TRBJ2-6 and V is TRBV6-1; D unclear. CDR3 length equals 17 residues. The V gene lost 6 bases and the J gene lost 1 base, with 16 bases spanning the gap. Germline-derived CDR1 and CDR2 are MNHNS and SASEGT. In DNA form, the CDR3 reads TGTGCCAGCAGCGATAGGCTGGAGTGGTCTGGGGCCAACGTCCTGACTTTC. Protein product: CASSDRLEWSGANVLTF.

Only a few counts were recorded for this clonotype. The rearrangement uses TRBV3-1 and TRBJ1-2; the match to TRBD1 covers 9 bases. Germline lookup yields CDR1 LGHDT and CDR2 YNNKEL (reference sequence). The CDR3 has 14 amino acids. V shed 3 bases and J 8 bases; nucleotides not matched to a gene: 7. CDR3 loop: CASSHLQGAIGYTF. CDR3 coding DNA: TGTGCCAGCAGCCATTTACAGGGGGCGATCGGCTACACCTTC.

This clonotype was seen a handful of times. The genes are TRBV10-1 and TRBJ2-1, with 8 bases that match TRBD2. Germline CDR1 is WNHNN and CDR2 is SYGVQD (reference sequence). The CDR3 extends over 16 amino acids. The trim removed 0 bases at V and 9 bases at J, leaving 10 bases unmatched. CDR3 DNA sequence: TGCGCCAGCAGTGAGTCGGGTAGCGGGATGATGAGTGAGCAGTTCTTC. As protein: CASSESGSGMMSEQFF.

This clonotype was seen more than once but under ten times. V is TRBV12-3 or TRBV12-4 and J is TRBJ2-7; the match to TRBD1 covers 10 bases. Trimming cost V 4 bases and J 5 bases; bases outside gene matches: 8. The CDR3 consists of 15 residues. CDR3 in DNA: TGTGCCAGCAGTTCTCCGGGACAGGGGTTTGACGAGCAGTACTTC. Protein product: CASSSPGQGFDEQYF.

The J gene is TRBJ2-6, the V gene TRBV10-3; TRBD1 might be the D (6 bases). CDR3 length: 17 amino acids. V lost 4 bases and J lost 0, with 13 bases in between. CDR1 and CDR2 (germline): ENHRY, SYGVKD. DNA for the CDR3: TGTGCCATCAGTGGTACAGGGTTTGGCTCTGGGGCCAACGTCCTGACTTTC. The encoded protein is CAISGTGFGSGANVLTF.